The 9 T cell receptor beta chains below were found in one sample sequenced in a study of blood T cells in healthy people across ages. Sample-barcoded 5' priming and a J-beta primer mix drove a second PCR of roughly 6 to 12 cycles. TCRdb redid the calling of the 5' RACE reads with MiXCR, one entry per CDR3 protein. The sample has about 640,000 distinct CDR3 sequences; about 30% are singletons. The specimen was blood. Source of these receptors: a woman older than 75 in good health.

In its sample, this clonotype was seen a few times. The chain combines TRBV6-1 with TRBJ1-2; unclear D gene. Germline loops: CDR1 MNHNS, CDR2 SASEGT. The length of the CDR3 is 12 residues. Trimming left V 5 bases short and J 4 bases short, with 8 bases between. The chain's CDR3 is CASSMTGYGYTF. The CDR3 nucleotides read TGTGCCAGCAGTATGACGGGCTATGGCTACACCTTC.

V and J are TRBV5-6 and TRBJ1-2; TRBD1 might be the D (6 bases). Per the germline V gene, CDR1 is SGHDT and CDR2 is YYEEEE. This CDR3 has 19 amino acids. V dropped 1 base and J dropped 4 bases, with 26 bases sitting between them. This chain's CDR3 is CASSLTVYRDPRSSYGYTF. The CDR3 region has the DNA TGTGCCAGCAGCTTGACTGTTTACAGGGATCCCAGAAGTAGCTATGGCTACACCTTC.

As regards this clonotype: Compared with germline, one end of the junction differs, possibly owing to a read error. The chain has TRBV6-5 and TRBJ2-2; D perhaps matches TRBD2 (6 bases). The CDR3 contains 18 residues. Germline V gene lookup returns CDR1 MNHEY and CDR2 SVGAGI. The CDR3 here is CVSSYSTVRGANTGELFF. Here the CDR3 DNA reads TGTGTCAGCAGTTACTCTACAGTCCGCGGGGCGAACACCGGGGAGCTGTTTTTT.

This clonotype was seen only a few times. The chain combines TRBV29-1 with TRBJ2-5; no clear D. Germline V CDR1 and CDR2: SQVTM, ANQGSEA. V gave up 4 bases and J gave up 11 bases, with 14 bases separating them. The CDR3 length is 11 residues. The CDR3 is CSVVVVNEQYF. CDR3 coding DNA: TGCAGCGTTGTGGTCGTTAATGAGCAGTACTTC.

This clonotype came up many times. The chain is built from TRBV3-1 and TRBJ1-1; 9 positions match TRBD1. The CDR3 consists of 14 residues. The V gene's germline CDR1 is LGHDT and CDR2 YNNKEL (reference sequence). Trimming at V came to 5 bases and at J to 5 bases, leaving 6 bases not matched to a gene. CDR3 bases: TGTGCCAGCAGCTTCGGACAGGGGAGGACTGAAGCTTTCTTT. This encodes CASSFGQGRTEAFF.

On this clonotype itself: A much bigger clone sits one base away, suggesting this may be a read error. V usage is TRBV20-1 and J usage is TRBJ2-1; 8 bases line up with TRBD2. The CDR3 runs 16 residues. Germline CDR1 DFQATT, CDR2 SNEGSKA (reference sequence). The trim removed 0 bases at V and 6 bases at J, leaving 10 bases unmatched. In DNA form, the CDR3 reads TGCAGTGCTAGAGACCACGTGCGGGGGGACCCCAATGAGCAGTTCTTC. It is translated as CSARDHVRGDPNEQFF.

This clonotype was observed at least ten times. The rearrangement uses TRBV7-2 and TRBJ2-7, with 7 bases lining up with TRBD2. The V segment lost 5 bases and the J segment 2 bases; nucleotides outside the gene matches: 3. The length of the CDR3 is 13 residues. Germline CDR1 and CDR2: SGHTA and FQGNSA. The CDR3 protein is CASSRDYTYEQYF. The CDR3 DNA sequence: TGTGCCAGCAGCCGGGACTATACCTACGAGCAGTACTTC.

In its sample, this clonotype was seen many times. This rearrangement joins TRBV4-2 to TRBJ2-7; the D gene is possibly TRBD1 (6 bases). This CDR3 region has 15 residues. Germline V gives CDR1 LGHNA, CDR2 YNFKEQ. V was cut by 1 base and J by 3 bases, with 13 bases left in between. CDR3 loop: CASSQVQGSDYEQYF. CDR3 sequence (DNA): TGTGCCAGCAGCCAAGTTCAGGGGTCTGACTACGAGCAGTACTTC.

This clonotype showed up just a few times. A much more abundant neighbour one base away suggests this may be a read error. The chain links TRBV6-2 or TRBV6-3 to TRBJ2-5; unclear D gene. V shed 4 bases and J shed 11 bases, with 20 bases lying between them. There are 14 residues in the CDR3. Germline CDR1 MNHEY, CDR2 SVGEGT. The CDR3 nucleotides are TGTGCCAGCAGTTCATCGGATAGCTACAATGAGCAGTACTTC. This encodes CASSSSDSYNEQYF.